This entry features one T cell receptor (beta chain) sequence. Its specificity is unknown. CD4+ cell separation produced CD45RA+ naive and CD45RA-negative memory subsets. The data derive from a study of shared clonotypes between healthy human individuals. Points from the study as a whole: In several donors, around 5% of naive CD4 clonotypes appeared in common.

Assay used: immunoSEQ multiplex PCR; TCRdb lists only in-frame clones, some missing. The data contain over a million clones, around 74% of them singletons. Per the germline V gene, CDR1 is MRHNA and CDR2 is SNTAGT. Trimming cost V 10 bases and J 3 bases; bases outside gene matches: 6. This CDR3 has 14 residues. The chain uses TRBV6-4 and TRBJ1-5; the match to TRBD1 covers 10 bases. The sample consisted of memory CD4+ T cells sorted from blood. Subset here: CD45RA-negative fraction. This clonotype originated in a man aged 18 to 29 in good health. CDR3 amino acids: CAIPGTGVNQPQHF. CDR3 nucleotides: TGTGCCATCCCCGGGACAGGGGTCAATCAGCCCCAGCATTTT.